This T cell receptor (beta chain) was found in a study of T cell repertoires in cytomegalovirus infection. Overall study results and limits: HLA-C-restricted CMV clonotypes gave the most frequent clonotype in two of eight donors.

TCRdb used MiXCR to reprocess the reads, holding one entry per CDR3 protein. Of some 920,000 distinct CDR3 sequences listed, less than 40% are singletons. The CDR3 has 15 amino acids. Germline-derived CDR1 and CDR2 are SEHNR and FQNEAQ (reference sequence). V gave up 6 bases and J gave up 3 bases; unmatched junction bases: 8. Only a few counts were recorded for this clonotype. Its antigen remains unidentified. The receptor was isolated from a human donor in good health (CMV status not recorded). Some clones in this sample may be carry-over from other donors' samples. The chain uses TRBV7-9 and TRBJ2-1; the match to TRBD1 covers 7 bases. The sequencing here drew on cultured CD8+ T cells from PBMCs, taken from culture after CMV antigen stimulation. The CDR3 spells CASRSGTVVYNEQFF. CDR3 in DNA: TGTGCCAGCAGGTCCGGGACAGTAGTCTACAATGAGCAGTTCTTC.